The rows below give T cell receptor beta chains drawn from one sample of a study of T cell repertoires in cytomegalovirus infection. Each CDR3 protein is one row after TCRdb ran MiXCR on the reads. Here the sample spans hundreds of thousands of distinct CDR3 sequences, 30% to 35% being singletons. These receptors are not linked to any known antigen. This specimen consisted of cultured CD8+ T cells from PBMCs, obtained from culture after CMV antigen stimulation. These TCRs come from a human donor in good health (CMV status not recorded). Some clones in this sample may be carry-over from other donors' samples. Both conserved end residues are part of each CDR3. The D gene is left open where the match is weak. Part of the rows lack a size; the others show once, few, many or a class for expanded clones.

v_gene	abundance	j_gene	d_gene	CDR3aa	CDR3nt
TRBV10-3	-	TRBJ2-3	-	CAISEWKTDTQYF	TGTGCCATCAGTGAGTGGAAAACAGATACGCAGTATTTT
TRBV27	few	TRBJ2-4	TRBD1	CATKTRTGGEFYGKNIQYF	TGTGCCACCAAGACCAGGACAGGGGGCGAATTTTACGGCAAAAACATTCAGTACTTC
TRBV29-1	-	TRBJ1-3	-	CSVEDLEQTAGNTIYF	TGCAGCGTTGAAGACCTGGAGCAAACCGCTGGAAACACCATATATTTT
TRBV2	few	TRBJ1-1	-	CASKRGNTEAFF	TGTGCCAGCAAGAGGGGGAACACTGAAGCTTTCTTT
TRBV7-8	many	TRBJ1-2	-	CASSPLGQVRKKYGYTF	TGTGCCAGCAGCCCTCTGGGACAAGTCCGGAAGAAATATGGCTACACCTTC
TRBV7-9	-	TRBJ1-4	TRBD1	CASTMGMVGQSEKLFF	TGTGCCAGCACCATGGGGATGGTGGGACAGAGTGAAAAACTGTTTTTT
TRBV5-1	-	TRBJ1-3	-	CASSSPERDSGNTIYF	TGCGCCAGCAGTAGCCCCGAGAGGGACTCTGGAAACACCATATATTTT
TRBV4-1	once	TRBJ2-1	-	CASSQWGSYNEQFF	TGCGCCAGCAGCCAATGGGGAAGCTACAATGAGCAGTTCTTC
TRBV7-9	few	TRBJ1-6	TRBD1	CASSLTGGDSPLHF	TGTGCCAGCAGCTTGACAGGGGGCGATTCACCCCTCCACTTT
TRBV28	many	TRBJ2-2	-	CASSLPGVAAGELFF	TGTGCCAGCAGTTTACCAGGGGTAGCCGCCGGGGAGCTGTTTTTT
TRBV6-8	-	TRBJ2-1	-	CASQTGPWGDEQFF	TGTGCCAGCCAAACCGGGCCGTGGGGCGATGAGCAGTTCTTC
TRBV7-9	-	TRBJ1-1	-	CASSLGQGGRSHTEAFF	TGTGCCAGCAGCTTAGGGCAGGGAGGCCGTAGTCACACTGAAGCTTTCTTT